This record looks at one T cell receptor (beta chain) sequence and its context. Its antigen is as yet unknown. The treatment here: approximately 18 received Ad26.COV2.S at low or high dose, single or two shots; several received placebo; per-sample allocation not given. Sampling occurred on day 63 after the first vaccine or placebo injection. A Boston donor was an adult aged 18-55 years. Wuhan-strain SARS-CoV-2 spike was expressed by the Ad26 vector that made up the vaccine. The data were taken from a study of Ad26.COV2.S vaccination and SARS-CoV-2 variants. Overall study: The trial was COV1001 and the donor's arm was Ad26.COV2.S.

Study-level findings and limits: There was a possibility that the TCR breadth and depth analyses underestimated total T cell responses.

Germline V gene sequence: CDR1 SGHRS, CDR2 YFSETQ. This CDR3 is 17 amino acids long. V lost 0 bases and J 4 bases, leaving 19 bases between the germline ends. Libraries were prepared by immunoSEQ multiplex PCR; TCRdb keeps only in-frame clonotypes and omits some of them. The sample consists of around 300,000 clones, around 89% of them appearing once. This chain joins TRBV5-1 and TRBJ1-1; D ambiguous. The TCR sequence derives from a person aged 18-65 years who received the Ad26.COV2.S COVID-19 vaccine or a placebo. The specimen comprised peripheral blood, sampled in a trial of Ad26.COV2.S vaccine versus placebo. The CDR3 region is CASSLGFRGEKGTEAFF. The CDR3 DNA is TGCGCCAGCAGCTTGGGATTCCGGGGAGAGAAGGGCACTGAAGCTTTCTTT.